These 32 T cell receptor beta chains came from one sample sequenced in a study of vaccination effects on CD4 cells after COVID-19. Generated by immunoSEQ multiplex PCR, the TCRdb table keeps only in-frame clones and is missing some. Among around 41,000 clones listed, roughly 87% were seen once. Following culture for roughly 10 days, CD4+ T cells were isolated. Which antigens these TCRs recognize remains unknown. The material sequenced was CD4+ T cells from PBMCs cultured without peptide, taken before COVID-19 vaccination. Receptors originate from a human donor who received a COVID-19 vaccine.

V is TRBV2 and J is TRBJ1-2, with no clear D. Looked up from germline, CDR1 is SNHLY and CDR2 is FYNNEI. V lost 5 bases, J lost 2 bases, and 12 bases lay in between. The CDR3 extends over 14 amino acids. CDR3 amino acids: CASSFFQKNYGYTF. The CDR3 DNA reads as TGTGCCAGCAGTTTCTTCCAGAAGAACTATGGCTACACCTTC.

This sequence joins TRBV11-2 and TRBJ2-7, with TRBD1 matching 8 bases. CDR1 and CDR2 (germline): SGHAT, FQNNGV. The CDR3 is 14 amino acids. CDR3 sequence: CASSVDQGASEQYV. The CDR3 DNA is TGTGCCAGCAGCGTAGATCAGGGGGCTAGCGAGCAGTACGTC.

This chain uses TRBV18 with TRBJ1-4; the D gene is possibly TRBD1 (5 bases). Germline lookup yields CDR1 KGHSH and CDR2 LQKENI. Trimming stripped 1 base from V and 7 bases from J, with 13 bases between. The CDR3 contains 15 residues. CDR3 in amino acids: CASSPRTPKREKLFF. CDR3 DNA sequence: TGTGCCAGCTCACCACGGACACCTAAGCGTGAAAAACTGTTTTTT.

The chain couples TRBV3-1 (or the pseudogene TRBV3-2) to TRBJ1-1; D gene uncertain. Germline CDR1 and CDR2: LGHDT and YNNKEL (reference sequence). V gave up 3 bases and J gave up 0 bases, with 11 bases separating them. The CDR3 length is 15 residues. In DNA form, the CDR3 reads TGTGCCAGCAGCCATGGATATGGAGTGAACACTGAAGCTTTCTTT. The encoded protein is CASSHGYGVNTEAFF.

The chain is built from TRBV7-9 and TRBJ2-3, with 7 bases lining up with TRBD2. CDR1 and CDR2 from the germline V gene are SEHNR and FQNEAQ (reference sequence). This CDR3 has 14 residues. V dropped 0 bases and J dropped 5; count of bases not matched to a gene: 2. The CDR3 sequence: CASSLAGEGDTQYF. The CDR3 DNA reads as TGTGCCAGCAGCTTAGCCGGGGAGGGAGATACGCAGTATTTT.

The chain employs TRBV30 and TRBJ2-3; D assignment may be TRBD1 or TRBD2 (5 bases each). With 3 bases removed from V and 0 bases from J, the gap between germline ends came to 7 bases. CDR3 length equals 13 residues. Germline V lookup: CDR1 GTSNPN, CDR2 SVGIG (reference sequence). The CDR3 here is CAWSRDSTDTQYF. The DNA for the CDR3 is TGTGCCTGGAGCCGGGACAGCACAGATACGCAGTATTTT.

This chain links TRBV12-5 with TRBJ1-2, with TRBD1 as a possible D gene (5 bases). Germline lookup yields CDR1 LGHNT and CDR2 FRNRAP. The V end was cut by 0 bases, the J end by 1 base, with 15 bases between. The CDR3 is 17 amino acids. The CDR3 sequence is CASGLVQGDQYNYGYTF. The CDR3 DNA reads TGTGCTAGTGGTTTGGTACAAGGGGACCAATATAACTATGGCTACACCTTC.

The genes are TRBV18 and TRBJ1-1, with TRBD1 identical over 8 bases. CDR3 length: 14 residues. Looked up from germline, CDR1 is KGHSH and CDR2 is LQKENI. Trimming removed 3 bases from V and 9 bases from J; junction bases left unmatched: 9. The CDR3 loop reads CASSPQGQGEKAFF. The CDR3 bases are TGTGCCAGCTCACCTCAAGGACAGGGCGAAAAAGCTTTCTTT.

The chain combines TRBV9 with TRBJ2-5, with D possibly TRBD1 on 6 matching bases. CDR1 and CDR2 (germline): SGDLS, YYNGEE. The CDR3 extends over 17 amino acids. V was pared by 0 bases and J by 7 bases, with 22 bases between. In nucleotides, the CDR3 is TGTGCCAGCAGCGTAGCGGTGGGGGACAACCCTTGGGGGACCCAGTACTTC. Amino acid sequence: CASSVAVGDNPWGTQYF.

The rearrangement joins TRBV19 to TRBJ2-4; TRBD2 agrees at 8 bases. In germline, CDR1 is LNHDA, CDR2 SQIVND (reference sequence). The CDR3 sequence is 17 residues long. V dropped 6 bases and J dropped 0; count of bases not matched to a gene: 10. The CDR3 reads CASRARSGGLAKNIQYF. CDR3 DNA: TGTGCCAGTAGAGCTAGAAGCGGGGGACTAGCCAAAAACATTCAGTACTTC.

This chain connects TRBV5-1 to TRBJ1-1; the match to TRBD1 covers 7 bases. The CDR3 consists of 14 residues. The V and J ends lost 1 base and 5 bases, in that order; junction bases with no gene match: 5. CDR1 and CDR2 (germline): SGHRS, YFSETQ. The CDR3 DNA follows: TGCGCCAGCAGCTTGAATCAGGGGGAGACTGAAGCTTTCTTT. It translates to CASSLNQGETEAFF.

The chain couples TRBV9 to TRBJ1-2, with D possibly being TRBD1 (5 bases). This CDR3 comprises 17 residues. In germline, CDR1 is SGDLS, CDR2 YYNGEE. V shed 3 bases and J shed 3 bases, with 21 bases lying between them. CDR3 DNA sequence: TGTGCCAGCAGCGAGGCGAGGCTAGGGGAATATGACTATGGCTACACCTTC. Translating it yields CASSEARLGEYDYGYTF.

The chain recombines TRBV7-2 with TRBJ1-2; tentative D call: TRBD1 (5 bases). CDR3 size: 14 residues. Trimming left V 1 base short and J 5 bases short, with 11 bases between. CDR1 is SGHTA, CDR2 FQGNSA, per germline. CDR3 DNA: TGTGCCAGCAGCTTAGAGCCAGGGAGGTATGGCTACACCTTC. This sequence encodes CASSLEPGRYGYTF.

There are a few counts of this clone. This chain connects TRBV6-1 to TRBJ2-7; 8 bases are shared with TRBD1. CDR1 MNHNS and CDR2 SASEGT come from the germline V gene. The CDR3 runs 14 residues. Trimming at V came to 2 bases and at J to 3 bases, leaving 3 bases not matched to a gene. CDR3 coding DNA: TGTGCCAGCAGTGAAAGGACAGGGTTCTACGAGCAGTACGTC. Residues: CASSERTGFYEQYV.

CDR3 sequence (DNA): TGTGCCAGCAGACAGAACACCGGGGAGCTGTTTTTT. Its protein product is CASRQNTGELFF. The genes are TRBV25-1 and TRBJ2-2; D remains ambiguous. The CDR3 is 12 residues long. The V and J ends lost 6 bases and 1 base respectively, with 3 bases between them. Germline values: CDR1 MGHDK, CDR2 SYGVNS.

This clone was counted a single time. The chain combines TRBV6-5 with TRBJ1-5, with a weak D call TRBD1 (5 bases). V lost 3 bases and J lost 0, with 9 bases in between. Germline assignment: CDR1 MNHEY and CDR2 SVGAGI. The CDR3 covers 15 residues. CDR3 bases: TGTGCCAGCAGTTATACGCAGGGTAGCAATCAGCCCCAGCATTTT. Its protein product is CASSYTQGSNQPQHF.

The rearrangement links TRBV6-5 to TRBJ2-5; D is ambiguous. Per the germline V gene, CDR1 is MNHEY and CDR2 is SVGAGI. With 0 bases removed from V and 7 bases from J, the gap between germline ends came to 12 bases. The CDR3 is made up of 14 amino acids. The CDR3 nucleotides read TGTGCCAGCAGTTACTCGAACGCCATGGGGACCCAGTACTTC. It codes for CASSYSNAMGTQYF.

The chain combines TRBV6-5 with TRBJ1-5; 7 bases match TRBD1. V was pared by 0 bases and J by 9 bases, with 2 bases of the junction left unmatched. The CDR3 is 13 amino acids. Germline-derived CDR1 and CDR2 are MNHEY and SVGAGI. The CDR3 DNA reads TGTGCCAGCAGTTACTCGGGACAGCGGCCCCAGCATTTT. Its translation: CASSYSGQRPQHF.

This clone has just a few counts. The chain combines TRBV5-1 with TRBJ1-3, with a tentative D call TRBD1 (6 bases). The ends were cut back, 6 bases at V and 2 bases at J, with 15 bases in the middle. CDR1 and CDR2 from the germline V gene are SGHRS and YFSETQ. The CDR3 has 15 residues. The CDR3 protein is CASTAAGDAGNTIYF. The CDR3 region has the DNA TGCGCCAGCACCGCGGCAGGGGACGCTGGAAACACCATATATTTT.

The chain carries TRBV24-1 and TRBJ2-2; 8 bases agree with TRBD1. V shed 3 bases and J 5 bases; nucleotides not matched to a gene: 4. Looked up from germline, CDR1 is KGHDR and CDR2 is SFDVKD. This CDR3 has 15 residues. CDR3 DNA: TGTGCCACCAGTGATCCTGGACAGGGTACCGGGGAGCTGTTTTTT. Protein product: CATSDPGQGTGELFF.

DNA of the CDR3: TGTGCCACCAGCAGAGCTGCCAAAAACATTCAGTACTTC. It codes for CATSRAAKNIQYF. V usage is TRBV15 and J usage is TRBJ2-4; D is uncertain. The CDR3 extends over 13 amino acids. V lost 1 base and J lost 1, with 2 bases in between. Germline V CDR1 and CDR2: LNHNV, YYDKDF (reference sequence).

The chain recombines TRBV2 with TRBJ2-7, with TRBD2 matching 7 bases. The CDR3 has 13 amino acids. The V segment lost 6 bases and the J segment 3 bases; nucleotides outside the gene matches: 5. In germline, CDR1 is SNHLY, CDR2 FYNNEI. In DNA, the CDR3 is TGTGCCAGCAGCGGGCGGGAGCACTACGAGCAGTACGTC. As protein: CASSGREHYEQYV.

This clone was found once. The rearrangement joins TRBV18 to TRBJ2-3, with no clear D. Germline V gene sequence: CDR1 KGHSH, CDR2 LQKENI. V was shortened by 6 bases and J by 2 bases, with 9 bases between the two germline ends. This CDR3 contains 13 residues. CDR3 amino acids: CASSLIDTDTQYF. CDR3 bases: TGTGCCAGCTCCTTGATTGACACAGATACGCAGTATTTT.

This chain connects TRBV6-5 to TRBJ2-1, with a tentative D call TRBD2 (6 bases). The CDR3 totals 14 residues. Germline assignment: CDR1 MNHEY and CDR2 SVGAGI. The germline V and J ends were trimmed by 0 bases and 5 bases, with 8 bases remaining between them. Here the CDR3 reads CASSYSLANNEQFF. The CDR3 coding sequence is TGTGCCAGCAGTTACTCACTAGCCAACAATGAGCAGTTCTTC.

The gene calls are TRBV5-1 and TRBJ1-4, with a tentative D call TRBD1 (5 bases). Germline V gives CDR1 SGHRS, CDR2 YFSETQ. Trimming shortened V by 3 bases and J by 0 bases, and 15 bases separated the two germline ends. There are 17 residues in the CDR3. CDR3 nucleotides: TGCGCCAGCAGCTCAACCGACAGCATTGCAACTAATGAAAAACTGTTTTTT. It encodes CASSSTDSIATNEKLFF.

The gene calls are TRBV4-1 and TRBJ1-3; D is ambiguous. The V end lost 0 bases, the J end lost 3 bases, and 9 bases lay between the germline ends. The CDR3 spans 15 residues. The germline gives CDR1 MGHRA, CDR2 YSYEKL. As DNA, the CDR3 is TGCGCCAGCAGCCAAGATCCACTGGGTGGAAACACCATATATTTT. Protein sequence: CASSQDPLGGNTIYF.

The genes are TRBV27 and TRBJ2-1; D call uncertain. Per the germline V gene, CDR1 is MNHEY and CDR2 is SMNVEV (reference sequence). Trimming stripped 7 bases from V and 0 bases from J, with 10 bases between. The CDR3 has 14 amino acids. CDR3: CASKGQPSYNEQFF. In DNA, the CDR3 is TGTGCCAGCAAGGGTCAGCCCTCCTACAATGAGCAGTTCTTC.

This clone was found once. The chain recombines TRBV11-2 with TRBJ2-3; the match to TRBD2 covers 11 bases. CDR1 and CDR2 from the germline V gene are SGHAT and FQNNGV. This CDR3 contains 18 residues. V dropped 1 base and J dropped 5; count of bases not matched to a gene: 11. The CDR3 DNA reads TGTGCCAGCAGCTTAGTATTAGCGGGGGGGCGGGATGGAGATACGCAGTATTTT. Protein: CASSLVLAGGRDGDTQYF.

This chain's CDR3 is CASSTNMNTEAFF. DNA for the CDR3: TGTGCCAGCAGCACAAATATGAACACTGAAGCTTTCTTT. This chain joins TRBV7-3 and TRBJ1-1; D uncertain. Germline V gene sequence: CDR1 SGHTA, CDR2 FQGTGA. V dropped 5 bases and J dropped 0 bases, with 7 bases sitting between them. This CDR3 spans 13 amino acids.

J is TRBJ2-1 and V is TRBV7-2; D gene ambiguous. Trimming left V 3 bases short and J 6 bases short, with 18 bases between. Germline values: CDR1 SGHTA, CDR2 FQGNSA. CDR3 size: 16 residues. Here the CDR3 DNA reads TGTGCCAGCAGCTTCAAACCCTGGGGAAGTCGCAATGAGCAGTTCTTC. Its translation: CASSFKPWGSRNEQFF. Full variable domain (outside the CDR3, taken from reference TRBV7-2 and TRBJ2-1): GAGVSQSPSNKVTEKGKDVELRCDPISGHTALYWYRQSLGQGLEFLIYFQGNSAPDKSGLPSDRFSAERTGGSVSTLTIQRTQQEDSAVYLCASSFKPWGSRNEQFFGPGTRLTVL.

This chain joins TRBV18 and TRBJ2-1; 11 bases fit TRBD1. Losses at the gene ends were 8 bases for V and 7 bases for J; bases not matched to a gene: 4. The germline CDR1 and CDR2 sequences are KGHSH and LQKENI. This CDR3 contains 13 residues. CDR3 loop: CASTGTGGNEQFF. In DNA, the CDR3 is TGTGCCAGCACCGGGACAGGGGGAAATGAGCAGTTCTTC.

This sequence joins TRBV6-5 and TRBJ2-2, with D maybe TRBD2 (6 bases). Deletions cut 8 bases from V and 0 bases from J, with 10 bases between. CDR3 length: 14 residues. Germline V gene sequence: CDR1 MNHEY, CDR2 SVGAGI. CDR3 in amino acids: CASSRGPNTGELFF. The CDR3 DNA sequence: TGTGCCAGCTCGCGGGGACCGAACACCGGGGAGCTGTTTTTT.